This TCR beta chain is drawn from a study of shared clonotypes between healthy human individuals. A word on this clone: Its antigen is as yet unknown.

Trimming pared 5 bases from V and 5 bases from J, leaving 21 bases between. The CDR3 runs to 16 residues. Germline loops: CDR1 SNHLY, CDR2 FYNNEI. Generated by immunoSEQ multiplex PCR, the TCRdb table keeps only in-frame clones and is missing some. This sample has about 2 million clones, with 85% to 95% found just once. The study's findings and limits: A reduction in generation probabilities was seen for non-shared clonotypes relative to those shared by all four donors.

The V gene is TRBV2, the J gene TRBJ1-2; possibly TRBD1 for D (5 bases). Sequenced: naive CD4+ T cells sorted from blood. As to subset: CD45RA+ positively selected. The receptor's source is a young man in good health. CDR3 nucleotides: TGTGCCAGCAGTCCGGGACGGACAACGGGAGGTTATGGCTACACCTTC. Translating gives CASSPGRTTGGYGYTF.